This entry features one T cell receptor (beta chain) sequence. Its antigen is currently unknown. The data were obtained in a study of OX40 agonist ivuxolimab in advanced cancers. Across the study: The mean age was approximately 56 years, ranging from about 23 to 85, with less than 90% of participants male.

Study outcomes and limitations: Relative to CD4+, CD8+ T cells held more expanded clones on average.

The table came from immunoSEQ multiplex PCR; TCRdb's copy has only in-frame clones and leaves some out. The repertoire holds fewer than 40,000 clones, under 80% seen once, with over 9.5% in the top ten. V lost 5 bases, J lost 1 base, and 2 bases stayed unmatched. The length of the CDR3 is 13 residues. CDR1 and CDR2 (germline): SGHRS, YFSETQ. The material sequenced was CD4+ or CD8+ T cells sorted from blood, taken in a trial of the OX40 agonist ivuxolimab. This sequence joins TRBV5-1 and TRBJ2-7; 8 nucleotides match TRBD2. This TCR came from an adult with an advanced solid tumor such as melanoma, head and neck, liver or kidney cancer. The CDR3: CASSLAGSYEQYF. For the CDR3, the DNA is TGCGCCAGCAGTTTAGCGGGGTCCTACGAGCAGTACTTC.